This TCR beta chain was retrieved from a study of T-cell memory formation after mild COVID-19. Study-wide points: Contracting clones localized mainly to CM and EM when CD4+ and mainly to EMRA when CD8+.

Comment on this clonotype: No antigen is known for it.

From germline, CDR1 is SGDLS and CDR2 YYNGEE. The V gene lost 6 bases and the J gene lost 1 base, with 17 bases spanning the gap. CDR3 length: 16 residues. One entry per CDR3 protein, called by TCRdb with MiXCR from the 5' RACE reads. In the table there are 500,000 to 650,000 distinct CDR3 sequences, roughly 22% of which are singletons. J is TRBJ2-1 and V is TRBV9, with D tentatively TRBD1 (6 bases). The sequence was obtained from an adult woman who had mild COVID-19 (a few samples of this study predate the infection). Cell type and time point are not known. The material sequenced was PBMCs or a T cell subset sorted from them (not recorded which). The CDR3 spells CASINRDNTSYNEQFF. In DNA, the CDR3 is TGTGCCAGCATTAACCGGGACAATACGTCCTACAATGAGCAGTTCTTC.